What follows describes a single T cell receptor beta chain. The sample comes from a study of sequential checkpoint blockade in melanoma. The V end lost 4 bases, the J end lost 4 bases, and 5 bases lay between the germline ends. The CDR3 totals 11 residues. The germline gives CDR1 SGDLS, CDR2 YYNGEE. Some clones are missing from TCRdb's copy, which holds only in-frame ones; the method was immunoSEQ multiplex PCR. The repertoire consists of 20,000 to 25,000 clones, with around 70% occurring once and the leading ten covering around 19%. Sample treatment: randomized to nivolumab then ipilimumab (arm A) or the reverse (arm B).

Material: CD8+ T cells sorted from blood (inferred from file names), obtained from a patient given nivolumab and ipilimumab in sequence. The TCR sequence derives from a human donor with melanoma. The gene calls are TRBV9 and TRBJ2-5; D might be TRBD1 (5 bases). CDR3 region: CASSQGETQYF. In DNA form, the CDR3 reads TGTGCCAGCAGCCAGGGAGAGACCCAGTACTTC.